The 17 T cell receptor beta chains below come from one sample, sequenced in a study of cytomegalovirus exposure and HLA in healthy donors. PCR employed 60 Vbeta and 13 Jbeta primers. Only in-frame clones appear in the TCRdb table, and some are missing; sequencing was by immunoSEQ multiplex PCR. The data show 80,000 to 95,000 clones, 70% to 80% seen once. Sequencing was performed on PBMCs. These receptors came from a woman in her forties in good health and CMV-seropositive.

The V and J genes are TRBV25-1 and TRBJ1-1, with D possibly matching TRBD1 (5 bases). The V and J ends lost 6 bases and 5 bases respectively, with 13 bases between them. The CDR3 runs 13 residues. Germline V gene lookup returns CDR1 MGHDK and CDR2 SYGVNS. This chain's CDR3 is CASRTHGGTEAFF. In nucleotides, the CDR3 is TGTGCCAGCAGAACCCACGGGGGGACTGAAGCTTTCTTT.

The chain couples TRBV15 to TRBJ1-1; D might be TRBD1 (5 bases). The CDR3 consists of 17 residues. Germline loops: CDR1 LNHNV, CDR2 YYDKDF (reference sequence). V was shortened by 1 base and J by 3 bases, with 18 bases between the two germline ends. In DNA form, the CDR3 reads TGTGCCACCAGCAGAGGATGGGGGGGACGTGGGGACACTGAAGCTTTCTTT. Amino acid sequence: CATSRGWGGRGDTEAFF.

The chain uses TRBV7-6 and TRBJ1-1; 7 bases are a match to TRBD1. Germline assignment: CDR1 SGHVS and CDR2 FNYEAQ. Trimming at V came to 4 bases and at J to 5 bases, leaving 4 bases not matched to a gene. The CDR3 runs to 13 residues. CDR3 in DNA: TGTGCCAGCAGCTCAGGGGGTTCGACTGAAGCTTTCTTT. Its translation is CASSSGGSTEAFF. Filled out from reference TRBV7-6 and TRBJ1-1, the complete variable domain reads GAGVSQSPRYKVTKRGQDVALRCDPISGHVSLYWYRQALGQGPEFLTYFNYEAQQDKSGLPNDRFSAERPEGSISTLTIQRTEQRDSAMYRCASSSGGSTEAFFGQGTRLTVV.

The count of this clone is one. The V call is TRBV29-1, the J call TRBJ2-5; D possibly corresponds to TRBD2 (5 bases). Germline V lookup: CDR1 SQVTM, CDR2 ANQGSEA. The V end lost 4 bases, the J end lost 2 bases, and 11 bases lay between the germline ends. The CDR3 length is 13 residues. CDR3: CSVGGFSQETQYF. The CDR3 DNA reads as TGCAGCGTTGGCGGGTTCTCTCAAGAGACCCAGTACTTC.

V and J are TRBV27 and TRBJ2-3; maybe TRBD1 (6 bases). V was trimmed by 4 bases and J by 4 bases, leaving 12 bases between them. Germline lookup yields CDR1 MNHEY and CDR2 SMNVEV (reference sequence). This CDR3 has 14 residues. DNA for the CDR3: TGTGCCAGCAGTTCCACAGGGATTCCAGATACGCAGTATTTT. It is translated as CASSSTGIPDTQYF.

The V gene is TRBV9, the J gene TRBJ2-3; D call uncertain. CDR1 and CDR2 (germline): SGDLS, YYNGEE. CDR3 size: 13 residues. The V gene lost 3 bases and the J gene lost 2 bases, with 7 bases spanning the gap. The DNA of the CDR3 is TGTGCCAGCAGCGCAACTACCACAGATACGCAGTATTTT. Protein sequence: CASSATTTDTQYF.

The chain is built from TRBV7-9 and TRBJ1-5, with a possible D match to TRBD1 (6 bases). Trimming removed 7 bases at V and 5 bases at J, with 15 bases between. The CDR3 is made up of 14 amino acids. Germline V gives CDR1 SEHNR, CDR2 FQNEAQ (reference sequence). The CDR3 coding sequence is TGTGCCAGCACGACAGGCGGTACCTATCAGCCCCAGCATTTT. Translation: CASTTGGTYQPQHF.

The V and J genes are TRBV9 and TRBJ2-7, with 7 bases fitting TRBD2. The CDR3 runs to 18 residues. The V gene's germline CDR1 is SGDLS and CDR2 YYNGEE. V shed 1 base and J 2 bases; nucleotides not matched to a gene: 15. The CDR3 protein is CASSVSNSPASGPYEQYF. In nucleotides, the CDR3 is TGTGCCAGCAGCGTAAGTAATTCCCCAGCTAGCGGACCCTACGAGCAGTACTTC. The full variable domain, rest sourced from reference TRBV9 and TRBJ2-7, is DSGVTQTPKHLITATGQRVTLRCSPRSGDLSVYWYQQSLDQGLQFLIQYYNGEERAKGNILERFSAQQFPDLHSELNLSSLELGDSALYFCASSVSNSPASGPYEQYFGPGTRLTVT.

The CDR3 loop reads CASSLGLAGQETQYF. CDR3 coding DNA: TGTGCCAGCTCATTGGGTCTAGCGGGTCAAGAGACCCAGTACTTC. The rearrangement links TRBV18 to TRBJ2-5; 8 bases fit TRBD2. The CDR3 is 15 residues long. The germline CDR1 and CDR2 sequences are KGHSH and LQKENI. V dropped 5 bases and J dropped 2; count of bases not matched to a gene: 7.

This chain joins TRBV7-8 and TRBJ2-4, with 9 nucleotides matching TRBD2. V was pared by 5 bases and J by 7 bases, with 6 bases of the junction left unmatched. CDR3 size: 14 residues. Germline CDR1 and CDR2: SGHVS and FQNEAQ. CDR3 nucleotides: TGTGCCAGCAGCCAAAGCGGGAGGAATAACATTCAGTACTTC. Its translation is CASSQSGRNNIQYF. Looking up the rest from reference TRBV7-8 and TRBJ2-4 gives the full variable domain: GAGVSQSPRYKVAKRGQDVALRCDPISGHVSLFWYQQALGQGPEFLTYFQNEAQLDKSGLPSDRFFAERPEGSVSTLKIQRTQQEDSAVYLCASSQSGRNNIQYFGAGTRLSVL.

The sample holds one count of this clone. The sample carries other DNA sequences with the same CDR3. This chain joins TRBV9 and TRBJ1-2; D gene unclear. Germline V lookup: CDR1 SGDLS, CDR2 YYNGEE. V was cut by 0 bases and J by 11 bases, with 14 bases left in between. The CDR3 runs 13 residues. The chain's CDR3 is CASSVGPRGGYTF. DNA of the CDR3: TGTGCCAGCAGCGTAGGACCCCGAGGCGGTTACACCTTC.

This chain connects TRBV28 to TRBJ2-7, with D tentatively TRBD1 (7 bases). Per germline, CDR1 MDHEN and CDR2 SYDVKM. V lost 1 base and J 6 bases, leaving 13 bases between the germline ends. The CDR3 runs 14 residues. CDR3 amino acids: CASSLYNRGGEQYF. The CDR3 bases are TGTGCCAGCAGTTTATATAACAGGGGAGGCGAGCAGTACTTC.

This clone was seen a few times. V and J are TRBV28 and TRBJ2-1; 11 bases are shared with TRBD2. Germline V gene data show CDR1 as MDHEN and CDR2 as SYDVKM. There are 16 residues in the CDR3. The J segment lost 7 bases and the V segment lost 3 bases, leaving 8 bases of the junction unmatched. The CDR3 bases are TGTGCCAGCAGTTTCCTTAGTAGCGGGAGGGGGAATGAGCAGTTCTTC. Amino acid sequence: CASSFLSSGRGNEQFF.

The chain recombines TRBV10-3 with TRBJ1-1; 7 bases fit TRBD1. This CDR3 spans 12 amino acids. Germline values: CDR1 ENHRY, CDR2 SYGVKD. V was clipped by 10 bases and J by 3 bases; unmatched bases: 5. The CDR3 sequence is CATQGLDTEAFF. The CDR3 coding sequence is TGTGCCACACAGGGGCTCGACACTGAAGCTTTCTTT.

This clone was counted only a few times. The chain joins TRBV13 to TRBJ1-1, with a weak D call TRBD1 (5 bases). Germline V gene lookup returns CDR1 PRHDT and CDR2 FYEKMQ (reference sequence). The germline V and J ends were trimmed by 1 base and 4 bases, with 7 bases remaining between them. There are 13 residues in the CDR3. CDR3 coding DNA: TGTGCCAGCAGCTTAGCGGGGGGCACTGAAGCTTTCTTT. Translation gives CASSLAGGTEAFF.

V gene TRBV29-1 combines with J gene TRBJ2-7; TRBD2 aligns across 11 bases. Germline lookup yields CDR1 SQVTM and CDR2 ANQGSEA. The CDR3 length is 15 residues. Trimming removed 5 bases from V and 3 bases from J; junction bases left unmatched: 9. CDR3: CSVTKGGTSGYEQYF. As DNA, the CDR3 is TGCAGCGTTACAAAGGGGGGGACTAGCGGCTACGAGCAGTACTTC.

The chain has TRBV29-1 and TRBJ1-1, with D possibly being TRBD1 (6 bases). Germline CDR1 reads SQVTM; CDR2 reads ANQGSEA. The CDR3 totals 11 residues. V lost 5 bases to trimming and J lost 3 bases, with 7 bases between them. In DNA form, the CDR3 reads TGCAGCGTTAACAGGGACACTGAAGCTTTCTTT. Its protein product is CSVNRDTEAFF.